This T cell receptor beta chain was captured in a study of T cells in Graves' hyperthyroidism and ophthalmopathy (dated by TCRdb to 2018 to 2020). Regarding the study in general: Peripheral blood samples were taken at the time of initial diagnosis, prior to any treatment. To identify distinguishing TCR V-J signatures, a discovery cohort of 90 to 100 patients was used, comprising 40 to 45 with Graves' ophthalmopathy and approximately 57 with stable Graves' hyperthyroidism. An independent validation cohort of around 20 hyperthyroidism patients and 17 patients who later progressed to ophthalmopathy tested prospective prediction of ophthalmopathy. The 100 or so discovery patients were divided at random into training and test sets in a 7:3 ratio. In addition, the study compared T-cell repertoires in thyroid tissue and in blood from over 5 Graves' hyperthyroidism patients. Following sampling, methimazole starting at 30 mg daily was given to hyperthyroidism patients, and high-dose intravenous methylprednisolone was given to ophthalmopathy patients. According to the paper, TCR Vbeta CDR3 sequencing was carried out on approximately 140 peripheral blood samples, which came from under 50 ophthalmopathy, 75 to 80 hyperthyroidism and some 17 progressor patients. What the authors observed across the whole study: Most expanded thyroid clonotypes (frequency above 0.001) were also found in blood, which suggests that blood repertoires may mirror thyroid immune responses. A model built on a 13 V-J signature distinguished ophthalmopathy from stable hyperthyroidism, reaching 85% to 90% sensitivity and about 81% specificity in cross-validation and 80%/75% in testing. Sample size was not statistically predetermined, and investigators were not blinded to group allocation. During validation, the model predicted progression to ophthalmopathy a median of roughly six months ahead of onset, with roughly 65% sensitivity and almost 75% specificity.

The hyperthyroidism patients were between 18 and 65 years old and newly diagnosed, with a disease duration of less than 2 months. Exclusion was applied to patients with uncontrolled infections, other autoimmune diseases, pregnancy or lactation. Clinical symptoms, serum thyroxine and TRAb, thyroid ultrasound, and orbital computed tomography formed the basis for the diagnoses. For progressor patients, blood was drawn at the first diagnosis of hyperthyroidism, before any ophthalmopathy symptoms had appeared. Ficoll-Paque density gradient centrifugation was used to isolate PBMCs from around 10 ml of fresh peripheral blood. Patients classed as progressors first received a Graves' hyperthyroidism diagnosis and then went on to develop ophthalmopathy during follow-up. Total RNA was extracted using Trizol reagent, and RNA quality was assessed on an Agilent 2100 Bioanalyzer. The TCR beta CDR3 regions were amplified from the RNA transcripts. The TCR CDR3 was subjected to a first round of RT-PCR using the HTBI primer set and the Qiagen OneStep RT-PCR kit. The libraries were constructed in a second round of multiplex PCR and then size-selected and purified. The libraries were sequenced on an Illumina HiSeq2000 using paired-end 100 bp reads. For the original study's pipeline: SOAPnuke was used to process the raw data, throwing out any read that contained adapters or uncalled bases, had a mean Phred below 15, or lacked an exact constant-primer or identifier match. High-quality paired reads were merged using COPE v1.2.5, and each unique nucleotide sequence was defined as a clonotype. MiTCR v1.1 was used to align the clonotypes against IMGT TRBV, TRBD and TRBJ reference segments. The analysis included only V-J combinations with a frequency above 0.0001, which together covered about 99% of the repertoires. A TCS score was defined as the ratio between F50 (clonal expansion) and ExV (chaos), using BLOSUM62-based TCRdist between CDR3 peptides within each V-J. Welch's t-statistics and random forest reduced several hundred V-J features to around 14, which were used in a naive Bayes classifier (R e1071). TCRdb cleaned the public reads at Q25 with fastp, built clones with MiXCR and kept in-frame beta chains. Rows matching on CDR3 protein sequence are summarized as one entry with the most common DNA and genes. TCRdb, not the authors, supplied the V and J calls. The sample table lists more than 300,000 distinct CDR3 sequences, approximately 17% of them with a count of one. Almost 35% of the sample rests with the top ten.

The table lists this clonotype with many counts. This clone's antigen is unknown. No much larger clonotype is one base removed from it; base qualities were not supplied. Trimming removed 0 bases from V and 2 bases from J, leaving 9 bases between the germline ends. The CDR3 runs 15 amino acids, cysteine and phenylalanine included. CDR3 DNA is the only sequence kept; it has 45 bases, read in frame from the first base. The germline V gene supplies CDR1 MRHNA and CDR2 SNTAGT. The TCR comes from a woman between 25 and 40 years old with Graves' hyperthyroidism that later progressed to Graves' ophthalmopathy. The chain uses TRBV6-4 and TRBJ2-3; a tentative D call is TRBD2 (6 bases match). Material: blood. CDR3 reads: CASSDSAGFTDTQYF. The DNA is TGTGCCAGCAGTGACTCGGCGGGGTTCACAGATACGCAGTATTTT.